This passage covers 30 T cell receptor beta chains from one sample sequenced in a study of T cells expressing NK-cell markers. TCRdb re-called the 5' RACE reads; every CDR3 protein appears as one record, without DNA. This repertoire includes about 380,000 distinct CDR3 sequences. Sequencing was carried out using blood T cells: a sorted CD56 or NKG2C T cell subset, CD4+ or CD8+ T cells, or bulk PBMC T cells (not recorded which). Receptors originate from a man between 18 and 69 years old in good health.

The CDR3 sequence is CAISGAGTDNSPLHF. The chain uses TRBV10-3 and TRBJ1-6; TCRdb proposes TRBD1, but this gene call is untestable without DNA. This CDR3 has 15 amino acids. Germline CDR1 and CDR2: ENHRY and SYGVKD.

The chain recombines TRBV9 with TRBJ1-3; lacking DNA, the TRBD1 call made by TCRdb goes unchecked. This CDR3 contains 16 residues. Germline assignment: CDR1 SGDLS and CDR2 YYNGEE. The CDR3 is CASSVVGDFSGNTIYF.

According to its frequency, this clonotype is medium-sized. The chain joins TRBV25-1 to TRBJ2-7; with no DNA, the TCRdb D assignment of TRBD1 cannot be verified. This CDR3 comprises 14 residues. Germline V gives CDR1 MGHDK, CDR2 SYGVNS. CDR3 amino acids: CATTRTRSSYEQYF.

The chain links TRBV4-2 to TRBJ1-2; TCRdb calls TRBD1, which cannot be checked without DNA. The CDR3 spans 15 residues. Germline assignment: CDR1 LGHNA and CDR2 YNFKEQ. The CDR3 reads CASSQYGQKVYGYTF.

The gene calls are TRBV6-1 and TRBJ2-3; the D call from TCRdb, TRBD2, cannot be confirmed without DNA. The CDR3 spans 14 residues. Germline values: CDR1 MNHNS, CDR2 SASEGT. The CDR3 spells CASRAYRTRNTQYF.

The chain employs TRBV29-1 and TRBJ1-2; TCRdb selects TRBD1, and the lack of DNA leaves this call unchecked. This CDR3 has 13 amino acids. Per germline, CDR1 SQVTM and CDR2 ANQGSEA. CDR3 sequence reads: CSVFGAFSGGYTF.

The chain has TRBV19 and TRBJ2-2; with no DNA, the TCRdb D assignment of TRBD2 cannot be verified. CDR3 length: 16 amino acids. Germline CDR1 LNHDA, CDR2 SQIVND (reference sequence). The CDR3 is CASTVAGGLGTGELFF.

The rearrangement uses TRBV12-3 or TRBV12-4 and TRBJ2-1; TCRdb returns TRBD1, unconfirmable since there is no DNA. The CDR3 is made up of 18 amino acids. The CDR3 sequence: CASSTWTGGAKEGYEQFF.

The chain recombines TRBV7-9 with TRBJ1-2; without DNA, the TCRdb call of TRBD1 cannot be checked. This CDR3 contains 13 residues. Per the germline V gene, CDR1 is SEHNR and CDR2 is FQNEAQ (reference sequence). The chain's CDR3 is CATARGGVDGYTF.

V usage is TRBV29-1 and J usage is TRBJ1-2; with no DNA, the TCRdb D assignment of TRBD1 cannot be verified. Germline CDR1 reads SQVTM; CDR2 reads ANQGSEA. CDR3 length equals 13 residues. This CDR3 is CSVVGQGFGGYTF. Full variable domain (remainder filled in from reference TRBV29-1 and TRBJ1-2): SAVISQKPSRDICQRGTSLTIQCQVDSQVTMMFWYRQQPGQSLTLIATANQGSEATYESGFVIDKFPISRPNLTFSTLTVSNMSPEDSSIYLCSVVGQGFGGYTFGSGTRLTVV.

The rearrangement joins TRBV6-1 to TRBJ2-7; as DNA is missing, the TRBD1 call by TCRdb cannot be tested. The CDR3 spans 14 residues. Per germline, CDR1 MNHNS and CDR2 SASEGT. The CDR3 spells CASRSLWTDYEQYF.

The chain recombines TRBV7-9 with TRBJ1-2; the TCRdb D gene call, TRBD1, has no DNA to confirm it. The CDR3 extends over 15 amino acids. Germline lookup yields CDR1 SEHNR and CDR2 FQNEAQ (reference sequence). The CDR3 spells CASSSTTGESYGYTF.

The rearrangement links TRBV6-1 to TRBJ1-5; TCRdb names TRBD1, which stays unverified in the absence of DNA. CDR3 length: 13 residues. Germline V gives CDR1 MNHNS, CDR2 SASEGT. The CDR3 is CASSSGTAAGRHF.

The rearrangement uses TRBV20-1 and TRBJ2-3; TCRdb calls TRBD2, which cannot be checked without DNA. CDR3 length: 16 amino acids. Germline CDR1 DFQATT, CDR2 SNEGSKA (reference sequence). The CDR3 is CSARDFVGTNVDTQYF.

CDR3 residues: CASSETRGMNEQYF. V usage is TRBV6-1 and J usage is TRBJ2-7; as DNA is missing, the TRBD1 call by TCRdb cannot be tested. The CDR3 extends over 14 amino acids. Germline CDR1 is MNHNS and CDR2 is SASEGT.

The chain links TRBV29-1 to TRBJ1-4; without DNA, the TCRdb call of TRBD1 cannot be checked. The CDR3 is 13 amino acids. CDR1 and CDR2 from the germline V gene are SQVTM and ANQGSEA. CDR3 amino acids: CSVEGGANEKLFF.

The V call is TRBV29-1, the J call TRBJ2-7. The germline V gene has CDR1 SQVTM and CDR2 ANQGSEA. The CDR3 length is 13 residues. The CDR3 spells CSVYGPRPYEQYF.

This sequence joins TRBV29-1 and TRBJ1-1; TCRdb returns TRBD1, unconfirmable since there is no DNA. This CDR3 is 14 amino acids long. Germline V gives CDR1 SQVTM, CDR2 ANQGSEA. This CDR3 reads CSVANRVMNTEAFF.

The rearrangement links TRBV15 to TRBJ1-5; checking the TCRdb D call of TRBD1 is not possible without DNA. The CDR3 runs to 16 residues. CDR1 is LNHNV and CDR2 is YYDKDF in the germline V gene (reference sequence). CDR3 in amino acids: CATSPQTGAVRQPQHF.

This chain uses TRBV5-6 with TRBJ1-5; TCRdb reports TRBD1, a call that lacks DNA to check it against. The CDR3 totals 14 residues. From germline, CDR1 is SGHDT and CDR2 YYEEEE. CDR3 in amino acids: CASNREGTNQPQHF.

This chain links TRBV29-1 with TRBJ2-1. Per germline, CDR1 SQVTM and CDR2 ANQGSEA. CDR3 length equals 15 residues. The CDR3 region is CSVDSPQRSYNEQFF.

The chain joins TRBV7-2 to TRBJ2-3; TCRdb gives TRBD1 as the D gene, but with no DNA this cannot be confirmed. Germline V gene lookup returns CDR1 SGHTA and CDR2 FQGNSA. CDR3 length equals 14 residues. CDR3: CASLRGGTTDTQYF.

This chain joins TRBV6-1 and TRBJ2-5; TCRdb indicates TRBD2, and absent DNA this call remains unverified. The CDR3 covers 17 residues. The germline CDR1 and CDR2 sequences are MNHNS and SASEGT. CDR3 in amino acids: CASSRGLAGINQETQYF.

This chain uses TRBV20-1 with TRBJ1-5; the TCRdb call, TRBD1, lacks DNA for checking. The CDR3 runs 14 residues. Germline loops: CDR1 DFQATT, CDR2 SNEGSKA (reference sequence). CDR3 region: CSARAGTLWQPQHF.

This chain joins TRBV3-1 and TRBJ1-1; TCRdb proposes TRBD1, but this gene call is untestable without DNA. This CDR3 contains 16 residues. Germline assignment: CDR1 LGHDT and CDR2 YNNKEL (reference sequence). The CDR3 protein is CASSLWQGAANTEAFF.

V gene TRBV4-1 combines with J gene TRBJ2-5; checking the TCRdb D call of TRBD1 is not possible without DNA. Germline CDR1 reads MGHRA; CDR2 reads YSYEKL. This CDR3 is 15 amino acids long. The CDR3 reads CASSQVGTGQETQYF.

The genes are TRBV12-3 or TRBV12-4 and TRBJ2-1; TCRdb selects TRBD1, and the lack of DNA leaves this call unchecked. The CDR3 has 16 amino acids. The CDR3 is CASSGTGTGVIKQQFF.

V gene TRBV4-1 combines with J gene TRBJ1-2. The CDR3 spans 14 residues. Germline CDR1 reads MGHRA; CDR2 reads YSYEKL. The CDR3 is CASSQATTNYGYTF.

The CDR3 loop reads CASSLALRGHRGGTEAFF. This chain links TRBV7-8 with TRBJ1-1. CDR3 length: 18 amino acids. CDR1 is SGHVS, CDR2 FQNEAQ, per germline.

This chain uses TRBV6-5 with TRBJ1-6; lacking DNA, the TRBD1 call made by TCRdb goes unchecked. This CDR3 is built from 15 residues. Germline V gene lookup returns CDR1 MNHEY and CDR2 SVGAGI. The CDR3 is CASSYSLTADSPLHF.